One sample yielded the 27 T cell receptor beta chains listed below, sequenced in a study of blood T cell repertoires in COVID-19. TCRdb's table, derived via immunoSEQ multiplex PCR, lists solely in-frame clones and lacks some. The sample has roughly 90,000 clones, around 85% seen once; the top ten hold 3%. Sequencing was carried out using peripheral blood. These receptors were obtained from a woman over 75 with COVID-19, enrolled during active disease.

The chain combines TRBV18 with TRBJ1-2; D call uncertain. This CDR3 comprises 14 residues. V was cut by 3 bases and J by 5 bases, with 13 bases left in between. Germline CDR1 KGHSH, CDR2 LQKENI. The CDR3 loop reads CASSPLPTAYGYTF. Here the CDR3 DNA reads TGTGCCAGCTCACCTCTACCGACTGCTTATGGCTACACCTTC. Full variable domain (outside the CDR3, taken from reference TRBV18 and TRBJ1-2): NAGVMQNPRHLVRRRGQEARLRCSPMKGHSHVYWYRQLPEEGLKFMVYLQKENIIDESGMPKERFSAEFPKEGPSILRIQQVVRGDSAAYFCASSPLPTAYGYTFGSGTRLTVV.

V gene TRBV5-4 combines with J gene TRBJ1-1, with 7 positions matching TRBD1. The CDR3 has 14 residues. V lost 5 bases, J lost 0 bases, and 4 bases stayed unmatched. Germline CDR1 SGHNT, CDR2 YYREEE (reference sequence). CDR3 nucleotide sequence: TGTGCCAGCAGGCCTACAGGGGTGAACACTGAAGCTTTCTTT. It translates to CASRPTGVNTEAFF.

The V gene is TRBV4-2, the J gene TRBJ1-5; D is possibly TRBD1 (5 bases). The ends were cut back, 0 bases at V and 5 bases at J, with 11 bases in the middle. CDR3 length: 15 amino acids. Germline CDR1 reads LGHNA; CDR2 reads YNFKEQ. The CDR3 region has the DNA TGTGCCAGCAGCCAAGACGCAGGGAACGATCAGCCCCAGCATTTT. Translated: CASSQDAGNDQPQHF.

The gene calls are TRBV19 and TRBJ1-5; no clear D gene. Germline loops: CDR1 LNHDA, CDR2 SQIVND (reference sequence). The CDR3 has 17 amino acids. The V end was cut by 0 bases, the J end by 0 bases, with 12 bases between. The chain's CDR3 is CASSIDLWHPSNQPQHF. In nucleotides, the CDR3 is TGTGCCAGTAGTATAGATCTCTGGCACCCTAGCAATCAGCCCCAGCATTTT.

This chain links TRBV7-2 with TRBJ2-5; 8 positions agree with TRBD2. Germline values: CDR1 SGHTA, CDR2 FQGNSA. The trim removed 3 bases at V and 4 bases at J, leaving 4 bases unmatched. CDR3 length: 14 residues. The CDR3: CASSFSGGGETQYF. The CDR3 DNA follows: TGTGCCAGCAGCTTCAGCGGGGGAGGAGAGACCCAGTACTTC. The whole variable domain, filled in from reference TRBV7-2 and TRBJ2-5, reads GAGVSQSPSNKVTEKGKDVELRCDPISGHTALYWYRQSLGQGLEFLIYFQGNSAPDKSGLPSDRFSAERTGGSVSTLTIQRTQQEDSAVYLCASSFSGGGETQYFGPGTRLLVL.

The chain carries TRBV12-5 and TRBJ2-1, with 10 bases lining up with TRBD2. Germline V lookup: CDR1 LGHNT, CDR2 FRNRAP. V was clipped by 7 bases and J by 6 bases; unmatched bases: 9. CDR3 size: 15 residues. For the CDR3, the DNA is TGTGCTAGTGTTGTCTTAGCGGGAGGTGGCAATGAGCAGTTCTTC. Residues: CASVVLAGGGNEQFF.

The chain combines TRBV10-1 with TRBJ2-5; maybe TRBD1 (6 bases). CDR1 and CDR2 (germline): WNHNN, SYGVQD (reference sequence). Between the trimmed V and J ends, which lost 3 bases and 2 bases, there was a span of 13 bases. CDR3 size: 15 residues. The CDR3 sequence: CASSDGQGSQETQYF. The CDR3 DNA follows: TGCGCCAGCAGTGACGGCCAGGGGAGTCAAGAGACCCAGTACTTC.

This chain joins TRBV4-1 and TRBJ2-1; D call uncertain. CDR3 length equals 13 residues. CDR1 is MGHRA and CDR2 is YSYEKL in the germline V gene. The ends were cut back, 0 bases at V and 12 bases at J, with 12 bases in the middle. CDR3 region: CASSQDRQLRQFF. For the CDR3, the DNA is TGCGCCAGCAGCCAAGATCGCCAGTTAAGGCAGTTCTTC.

The V call is TRBV27, the J call TRBJ2-1; D might be TRBD2 (6 bases). The CDR3 runs 13 residues. Trimming removed 9 bases from V and 2 bases from J, with 11 bases in between. The germline gives CDR1 MNHEY, CDR2 SMNVEV (reference sequence). The CDR3 sequence: CASTSNAYNEQFF. The CDR3 DNA reads as TGTGCCAGTACTAGCAACGCCTACAATGAGCAGTTCTTC.

The chain has TRBV10-3 and TRBJ1-2; TRBD1 matches at 8 bases. Looked up from germline, CDR1 is ENHRY and CDR2 is SYGVKD. Trimming removed 6 bases from V and 4 bases from J; junction bases left unmatched: 1. This CDR3 has 12 residues. For the CDR3, the DNA is TGTGCCATCAGCGGGACAGGCTATGGCTACACCTTC. Translated: CAISGTGYGYTF.

The chain links TRBV5-5 to TRBJ1-1; D might be TRBD1 (5 bases). The germline CDR1 and CDR2 sequences are SGHKS and YYEKEE (reference sequence). Trimming cost V 3 bases and J 5 bases, with 11 bases left between them. The CDR3 has 13 residues. In DNA, the CDR3 is TGTGCCAGCAGCTATGCGGGGGTGACTGAAGCTTTCTTT. Amino acid sequence: CASSYAGVTEAFF.

The J gene is TRBJ1-2, the V gene TRBV7-2; TRBD1 is a possible D gene (5 bases). V lost 0 bases, J lost 7 bases, and 9 bases lay in between. This CDR3 has 13 residues. The germline V gene has CDR1 SGHTA and CDR2 FQGNSA. CDR3 nucleotide sequence: TGTGCCAGCAGCTTAGCGCAAGGGGCTGGCTACACCTTC. It specifies CASSLAQGAGYTF.

This clone has more than one count but fewer than ten. This sequence joins TRBV9 and TRBJ2-1, with 11 positions matching TRBD2. J gave up 7 bases and V 1 base, and 7 bases lay outside the gene matches. The germline gives CDR1 SGDLS, CDR2 YYNGEE. CDR3 length equals 16 residues. This CDR3 is CASSVISGGAGNEQFF. In nucleotides, the CDR3 is TGTGCCAGCAGCGTAATTAGCGGGGGGGCAGGTAATGAGCAGTTCTTC. Complete variable domain (other parts from reference TRBV9 and TRBJ2-1): DSGVTQTPKHLITATGQRVTLRCSPRSGDLSVYWYQQSLDQGLQFLIQYYNGEERAKGNILERFSAQQFPDLHSELNLSSLELGDSALYFCASSVISGGAGNEQFFGPGTRLTVL.

This chain uses TRBV19 with TRBJ2-7; 9 nucleotides match TRBD1. CDR1 and CDR2 (germline): LNHDA, SQIVND (reference sequence). The CDR3 length is 13 residues. V shed 5 bases and J 4 bases; nucleotides not matched to a gene: 3. CDR3 sequence (DNA): TGTGCCAGTAGTGTGACAGGGGGGTACGAGCAGTACTTC. This codes for CASSVTGGYEQYF.

V usage is TRBV7-2 and J usage is TRBJ2-5; TRBD2 matches at 14 bases. Germline assignment: CDR1 SGHTA and CDR2 FQGNSA. Trimming cost V 5 bases and J 4 bases; bases outside gene matches: 6. The CDR3 consists of 16 residues. CDR3 sequence: CASSPLTSGGAETQYF. CDR3 sequence (DNA): TGTGCCAGCAGCCCCTTGACTAGCGGGGGGGCAGAGACCCAGTACTTC. Combining the CDR3 with reference TRBV7-2 and TRBJ2-5 gives the whole variable domain GAGVSQSPSNKVTEKGKDVELRCDPISGHTALYWYRQSLGQGLEFLIYFQGNSAPDKSGLPSDRFSAERTGGSVSTLTIQRTQQEDSAVYLCASSPLTSGGAETQYFGPGTRLLVL.

This clone has a single count. The rearrangement links TRBV7-3 to TRBJ2-1; possibly TRBD2 for D (5 bases). Germline values: CDR1 SGHTA, CDR2 FQGTGA. Trimming cost V 5 bases and J 6 bases, with 11 bases left between them. This CDR3 comprises 13 residues. The CDR3 DNA reads TGTGCCAGCAGCAATACTCGGGGCAATGAGCAGTTCTTC. Protein product: CASSNTRGNEQFF.

The chain combines TRBV28 with TRBJ2-7, with D possibly TRBD2 on 6 matching bases. V lost 7 bases to trimming and J lost 1 base, with 8 bases between them. CDR1 is MDHEN, CDR2 SYDVKM, per germline. There are 12 residues in the CDR3. The CDR3 DNA is TGTGCCAGCAACCGGGGGTCCTACGAGCAGTACTTC. It encodes CASNRGSYEQYF.

The J gene is TRBJ1-4, the V gene TRBV30; D remains ambiguous. This CDR3 has 14 residues. Per germline, CDR1 GTSNPN and CDR2 SVGIG (reference sequence). Trimming took 4 bases from V and 4 from J, leaving 13 bases between them. As DNA, the CDR3 is TGTGCCTGGAACGCTCGGGTTGGTAATGAAAAACTGTTTTTT. It yields the protein CAWNARVGNEKLFF.

The CDR3 here is CASNLNRQTDTQYF. The CDR3 DNA reads TGTGCCAGTAATCTTAACCGACAGACAGATACGCAGTATTTT. The chain combines TRBV19 with TRBJ2-3, with a weak D call TRBD1 (5 bases). This CDR3 spans 14 amino acids. Trimming took off 7 bases at V and 3 bases at J, with 14 bases between the two ends. Germline V gene lookup returns CDR1 LNHDA and CDR2 SQIVND (reference sequence).

This chain joins TRBV5-1 and TRBJ2-3; D may be TRBD1 (6 bases). There are 22 residues in the CDR3. Per germline, CDR1 SGHRS and CDR2 YFSETQ. Trimming took off 4 bases at V and 2 bases at J, with 35 bases between the two ends. CDR3 protein: CASSRNRAWIPMMDLDTDTQYF. CDR3 coding DNA: TGCGCCAGCAGCCGTAACAGGGCTTGGATCCCCATGATGGACTTGGACACAGATACGCAGTATTTT.

This clone was detected only a few times. The chain uses TRBV7-8 and TRBJ2-7, with TRBD1 matching 8 bases. Unmatched junction bases numbered 7, after V lost 5 bases and J lost 7 bases. This CDR3 has 13 amino acids. CDR1 SGHVS and CDR2 FQNEAQ come from the germline V gene. The CDR3 loop reads CASSRTRGLEQYF. The CDR3, as DNA: TGTGCCAGCAGCCGCACCAGGGGGCTAGAGCAGTACTTC.

This chain uses TRBV18 with TRBJ1-1, with a tentative D call TRBD1 (5 bases). This CDR3 has 16 residues. V lost 1 base and J lost 3, with 15 bases in between. CDR1 and CDR2 from the germline V gene are KGHSH and LQKENI. Here the CDR3 DNA reads TGTGCCAGCTCACCACTCGGGGGGTTCGGGCACACTGAAGCTTTCTTT. Its protein is CASSPLGGFGHTEAFF.

The chain combines TRBV24-1 with TRBJ1-2, with TRBD1 identical over 11 bases. Germline CDR1 is KGHDR and CDR2 is SFDVKD. The CDR3 contains 12 residues. After removal of 5 bases from V and 9 bases from J, the junction contained 1 base not matched to a gene. CDR3 sequence reads: CATSGDRGSYTF. The DNA of the CDR3 is TGTGCCACCAGTGGGGACAGGGGGAGCTACACCTTC.

The V call is TRBV7-2, the J call TRBJ1-5, with 10 bases that match TRBD1. The germline V gene has CDR1 SGHTA and CDR2 FQGNSA. The V and J ends lost 5 bases and 7 bases, in that order; junction bases with no gene match: 8. The CDR3 loop spans 15 amino acids. The CDR3 nucleotides are TGTGCCAGCAGCATGACAGGGGGCGCGGGGCAGCCCCAGCATTTT. Translated, it gives CASSMTGGAGQPQHF. The full variable domain, its missing parts supplied by reference TRBV7-2 and TRBJ1-5, is GAGVSQSPSNKVTEKGKDVELRCDPISGHTALYWYRQSLGQGLEFLIYFQGNSAPDKSGLPSDRFSAERTGGSVSTLTIQRTQQEDSAVYLCASSMTGGAGQPQHFGDGTRLSIL.

The chain has TRBV28 and TRBJ1-2, with D perhaps TRBD1 (5 bases). Per the germline V gene, CDR1 is MDHEN and CDR2 is SYDVKM. With 1 base removed from V and 7 bases from J, the gap between germline ends came to 13 bases. The CDR3 has 14 residues. The CDR3 DNA reads as TGTGCCAGCAGTTTATTTGTCAGGGTGGGTGGCTACACCTTC. As protein: CASSLFVRVGGYTF.

The CDR3 DNA reads TGTGCCAGCAGCCCGACAGTTTTTGGCGGCTACACCTTC. It is translated as CASSPTVFGGYTF. The rearrangement joins TRBV3-1 (or the pseudogene TRBV3-2) to TRBJ1-2; D possibly corresponds to TRBD1 (5 bases). Trimming removed 4 bases from V and 8 bases from J, with 14 bases in between. CDR1 LGHDT and CDR2 YNNKEL come from the germline V gene (reference sequence). There are 13 residues in the CDR3.

The chain is built from TRBV5-5 and TRBJ1-2, with TRBD1 identical over 9 bases. The V segment lost 4 bases and the J segment 8 bases; nucleotides outside the gene matches: 15. CDR1 SGHKS and CDR2 YYEKEE come from the germline V gene (reference sequence). The CDR3 length is 16 residues. DNA for the CDR3: TGTGCCAGCAGCCTTGCTCACTCCGGGACAGGGCGAGGCTACACCTTC. Protein sequence: CASSLAHSGTGRGYTF.